The rows below give T cell receptor beta chains drawn from one sample of a study of cytomegalovirus exposure and HLA in healthy donors. The repertoire was sequenced with immunoSEQ multiplex PCR; TCRdb's copy has only in-frame clones and lacks some. The data show about 130,000 clones, 82% seen once. The sequenced material came from PBMCs. The receptors originated from a boy aged 2 to 10 in good health and CMV-seronegative. Both conserved end residues are part of each CDR3. D genes are given only for firm matches. Where a row states a size, it is once, few, many or the class of an expanded clone; other rows omit it.

V gene	J gene	D gene	clone size	CDR3 DNA	CDR3 protein
TRBV5-6	TRBJ1-5	TRBD1	once	TGTGCCAGCAGTTCTAGGGGGCGGAATCAGCCCCAGCATTTT	CASSSRGRNQPQHF
TRBV7-9	TRBJ1-5	-	-	TGTGCCAGCAGCTTAGAGGGAGGGGCAGATGGCAATCAGCCCCAGCATTTT	CASSLEGGADGNQPQHF
TRBV11-1	TRBJ2-7	TRBD2	-	TGTGCCAGCAGCCAGGGACTAGAGGTCGAGCAGTACTTC	CASSQGLEVEQYF
TRBV2	TRBJ1-5	-	few	TGTGCCAGCGAGGGCAGAAATCAGCCCCAGCATTTT	CASEGRNQPQHF
TRBV19	TRBJ2-2	-	-	TGTGCCAGTAGTATTCGGGGGGCGCGTACCACCGGGGAGCTGTTTTTT	CASSIRGARTTGELFF
TRBV5-4	TRBJ1-1	-	-	TGTGCCAGCAGCGCTGTAGTGTTGGGGAGTGGCACTGAAGCTTTCTTT	CASSAVVLGSGTEAFF
TRBV4-2	TRBJ1-2	-	-	TGTGCCAGCAGCCACACAGGGAGCTATGGCTACACCTTC	CASSHTGSYGYTF
TRBV15	TRBJ2-5	TRBD2	-	TGTGCCACCAACTCGGCTAGCGGTGAGGTCCAAGAGACCCAGTACTTC	CATNSASGEVQETQYF
TRBV30	TRBJ2-1	TRBD2	-	TGTGCCTGGAGTGTGGGAATGGGGGGACTAGCGGGAGATGAGCAGTTCTTC	CAWSVGMGGLAGDEQFF
TRBV9	TRBJ1-1	-	-	TGTGCCAGCAGCCCCAACGGGGGGGCCTGGACTGAAGCTTTCTTT	CASSPNGGAWTEAFF
TRBV7-2	TRBJ1-5	TRBD1	-	TGTGCCAGCAGCTTAGCCGGGACAGGGGGCGCTTGGAGCAATCAGCCCCAGCATTTT	CASSLAGTGGAWSNQPQHF
TRBV19	TRBJ2-3	-	-	TGTGCCAGTAGTATAGGGGGGGACACAGATACGCAGTATTTT	CASSIGGDTDTQYF
TRBV25-1	TRBJ2-3	TRBD1	-	TGTGCCAGCAGTGAATACGTGCGGACAGGGTGGGATACGCAGTATTTT	CASSEYVRTGWDTQYF
TRBV27	TRBJ1-5	-	-	TGTGCCAGCAGTCCTGTCCCAAATAGGCCCAGGGGCAATCAGCCCCAGCATTTT	CASSPVPNRPRGNQPQHF
TRBV11-1	TRBJ1-2	TRBD1	-	TGTGCCAGCAGCTCCGAACCGGGCAGGGGGAGAGTCTACACCTTC	CASSSEPGRGRVYTF
TRBV7-2	TRBJ2-5	-	-	TGTGCCAGCAGCTATCAGGGGACGGAGACCCAGTACTTC	CASSYQGTETQYF
TRBV30	TRBJ2-1	-	-	TGTGCCTGTCCATCCCCGGCGGGCCCGGGGGAGCAGTTCTTC	CACPSPAGPGEQFF
TRBV7-9	TRBJ1-5	-	-	TGTTCCAGCAGCTTAGACTTGCAGGGCTATAGCAATCAGCCCCAGCATTTT	CSSSLDLQGYSNQPQHF
TRBV19	TRBJ1-5	-	-	TGTGCCAGTAGCAGGTGGGTCTACAATCAGCCCCAGCATTTT	CASSRWVYNQPQHF
TRBV2	TRBJ1-5	-	-	TGTGCCAGCAGTGATTTAGACAGCCCCAATCAGCCCCAGCATTTT	CASSDLDSPNQPQHF
TRBV6-1	TRBJ2-3	-	once	TGTGCCAGCAGTGCCCGGACTAGCACAGATACGCAGTATTTT	CASSARTSTDTQYF